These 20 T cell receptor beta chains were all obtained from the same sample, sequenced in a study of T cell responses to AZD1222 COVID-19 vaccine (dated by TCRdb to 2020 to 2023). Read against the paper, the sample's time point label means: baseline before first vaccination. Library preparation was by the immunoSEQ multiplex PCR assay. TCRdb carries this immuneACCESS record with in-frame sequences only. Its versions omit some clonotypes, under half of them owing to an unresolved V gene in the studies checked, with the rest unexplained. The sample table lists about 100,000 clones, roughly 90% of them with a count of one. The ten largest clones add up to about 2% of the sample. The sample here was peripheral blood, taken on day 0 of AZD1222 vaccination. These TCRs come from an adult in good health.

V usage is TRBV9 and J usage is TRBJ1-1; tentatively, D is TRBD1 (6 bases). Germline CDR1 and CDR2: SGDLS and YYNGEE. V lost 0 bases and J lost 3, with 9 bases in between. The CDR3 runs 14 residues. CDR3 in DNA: TGTGCCAGCAGCGTAGGGGGGCGAGACACTGAAGCTTTCTTT. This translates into CASSVGGRDTEAFF. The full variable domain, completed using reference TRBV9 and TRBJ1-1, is DSGVTQTPKHLITATGQRVTLRCSPRSGDLSVYWYQQSLDQGLQFLIQYYNGEERAKGNILERFSAQQFPDLHSELNLSSLELGDSALYFCASSVGGRDTEAFFGQGTRLTVV.

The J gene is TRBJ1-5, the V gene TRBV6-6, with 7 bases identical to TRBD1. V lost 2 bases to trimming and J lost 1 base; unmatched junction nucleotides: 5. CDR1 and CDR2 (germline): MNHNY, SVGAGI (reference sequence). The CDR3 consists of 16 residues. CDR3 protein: CASSYPLDRSNQPQHF. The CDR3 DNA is TGTGCCAGCAGTTACCCCTTGGACAGGAGCAATCAGCCCCAGCATTTT.

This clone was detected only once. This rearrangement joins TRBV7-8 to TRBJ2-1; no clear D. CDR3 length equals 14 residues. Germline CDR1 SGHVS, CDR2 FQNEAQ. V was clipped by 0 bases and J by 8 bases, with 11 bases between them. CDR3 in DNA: TGTGCCAGCAGCTTAGCGATGTCTGGGTATGAGCAGTTCTTC. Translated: CASSLAMSGYEQFF.

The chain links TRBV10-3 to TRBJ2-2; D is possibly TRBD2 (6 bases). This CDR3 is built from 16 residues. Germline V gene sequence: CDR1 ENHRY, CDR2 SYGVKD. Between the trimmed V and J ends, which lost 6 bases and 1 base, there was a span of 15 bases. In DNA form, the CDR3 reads TGTGCCATCAGGACGGCTAGCGCTGAGAACACCGGGGAGCTGTTTTTT. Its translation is CAIRTASAENTGELFF.

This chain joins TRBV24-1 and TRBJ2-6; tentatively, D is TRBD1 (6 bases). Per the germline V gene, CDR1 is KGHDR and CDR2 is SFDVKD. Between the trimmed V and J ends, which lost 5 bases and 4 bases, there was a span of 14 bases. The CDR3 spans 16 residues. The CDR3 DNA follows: TGTGCCACCAGTGGCCCTACAGGGACCGGGGCCAACGTCCTGACTTTC. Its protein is CATSGPTGTGANVLTF.

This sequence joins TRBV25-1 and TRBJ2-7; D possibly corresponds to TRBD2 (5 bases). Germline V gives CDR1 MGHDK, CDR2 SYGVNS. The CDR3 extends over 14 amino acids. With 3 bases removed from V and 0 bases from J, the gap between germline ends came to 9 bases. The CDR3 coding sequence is TGTGCCAGCAGTGATTTGGACTTCTCCTACGAGCAGTACTTC. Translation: CASSDLDFSYEQYF.

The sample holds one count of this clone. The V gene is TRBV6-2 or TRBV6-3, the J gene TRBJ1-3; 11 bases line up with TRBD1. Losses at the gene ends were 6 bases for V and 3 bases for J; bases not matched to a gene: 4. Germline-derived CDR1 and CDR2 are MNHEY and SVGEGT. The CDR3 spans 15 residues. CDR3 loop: CASSPDRGLGNTIYF. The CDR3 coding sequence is TGTGCCAGCAGCCCGGACAGGGGGCTTGGAAACACCATATATTTT.

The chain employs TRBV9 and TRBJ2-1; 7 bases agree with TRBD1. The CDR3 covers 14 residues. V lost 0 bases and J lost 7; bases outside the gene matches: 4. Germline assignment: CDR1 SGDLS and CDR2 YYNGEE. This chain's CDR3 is CASSVAGGGNEQFF. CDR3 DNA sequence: TGTGCCAGCAGCGTAGCAGGGGGTGGGAATGAGCAGTTCTTC. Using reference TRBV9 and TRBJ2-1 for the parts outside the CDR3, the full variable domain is DSGVTQTPKHLITATGQRVTLRCSPRSGDLSVYWYQQSLDQGLQFLIQYYNGEERAKGNILERFSAQQFPDLHSELNLSSLELGDSALYFCASSVAGGGNEQFFGPGTRLTVL.

The DNA of the CDR3 is TGTGCCAGCAGTTTATGGGGAATTCAGCCCCAGCATTTT. Protein sequence: CASSLWGIQPQHF. The gene calls are TRBV28 and TRBJ1-5; D is unresolved. Germline lookup yields CDR1 MDHEN and CDR2 SYDVKM. The CDR3 covers 13 residues. V was trimmed by 0 bases and J by 6 bases, leaving 6 bases between them. Full variable domain (remainder filled in from reference TRBV28 and TRBJ1-5): DVKVTQSSRYLVKRTGEKVFLECVQDMDHENMFWYRQDPGLGLRLIYFSYDVKMKEKGDIPEGYSVSREKKERFSLILESASTNQTSMYLCASSLWGIQPQHFGDGTRLSIL.

The CDR3 protein is CATSDAGTENEQFF. CDR3 DNA sequence: TGTGCCACCAGTGATGCCGGGACAGAGAACGAGCAGTTCTTC. V usage is TRBV24-1 and J usage is TRBJ2-1; TRBD1 aligns across 7 bases. Germline V lookup: CDR1 KGHDR, CDR2 SFDVKD. J was trimmed by 10 bases and V by 3 bases; bases with no gene match: 8. The CDR3 is made up of 14 amino acids.

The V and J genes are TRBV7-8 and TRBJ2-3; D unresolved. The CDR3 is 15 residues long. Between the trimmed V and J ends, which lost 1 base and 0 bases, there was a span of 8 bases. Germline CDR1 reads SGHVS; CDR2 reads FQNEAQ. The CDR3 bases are TGTGCCAGCAGCTTAGTGGTGAGGAGCACAGATACGCAGTATTTT. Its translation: CASSLVVRSTDTQYF.

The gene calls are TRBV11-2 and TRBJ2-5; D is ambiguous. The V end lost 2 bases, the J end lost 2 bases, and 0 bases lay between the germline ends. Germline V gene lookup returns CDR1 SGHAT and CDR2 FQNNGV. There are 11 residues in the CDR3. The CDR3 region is CASSLQETQYF. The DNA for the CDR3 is TGTGCCAGCAGCTTACAAGAGACCCAGTACTTC.

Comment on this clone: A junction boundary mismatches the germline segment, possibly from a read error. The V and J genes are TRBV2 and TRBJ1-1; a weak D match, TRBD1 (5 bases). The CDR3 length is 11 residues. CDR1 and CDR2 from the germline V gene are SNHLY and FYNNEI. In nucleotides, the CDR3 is TGTGCCAGCCAACGGGGAGGGGCGACCAGTTTT. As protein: CASQRGGATSF.

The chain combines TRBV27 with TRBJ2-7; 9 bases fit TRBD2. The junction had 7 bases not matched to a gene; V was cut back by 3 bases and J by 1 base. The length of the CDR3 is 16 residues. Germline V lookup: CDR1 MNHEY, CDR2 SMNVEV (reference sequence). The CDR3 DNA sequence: TGTGCCAGCAGTTTCTTGGGCGGGAGGGGTTCCTACGAGCAGTACTTC. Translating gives CASSFLGGRGSYEQYF.

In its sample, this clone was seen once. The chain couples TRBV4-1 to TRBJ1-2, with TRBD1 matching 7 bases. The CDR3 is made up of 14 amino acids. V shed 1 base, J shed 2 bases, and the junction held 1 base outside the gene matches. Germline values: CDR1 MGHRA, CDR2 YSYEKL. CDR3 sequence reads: CASSQAGGNYGYTF. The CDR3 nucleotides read TGCGCCAGCAGCCAAGCAGGGGGGAACTATGGCTACACCTTC.

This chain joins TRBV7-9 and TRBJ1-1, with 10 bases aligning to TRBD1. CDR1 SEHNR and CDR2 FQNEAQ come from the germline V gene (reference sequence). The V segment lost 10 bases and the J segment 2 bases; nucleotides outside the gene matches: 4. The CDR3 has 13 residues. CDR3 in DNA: TGTGCCATCTCGACAGGGGGCAACACTGAAGCTTTCTTT. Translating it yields CAISTGGNTEAFF.

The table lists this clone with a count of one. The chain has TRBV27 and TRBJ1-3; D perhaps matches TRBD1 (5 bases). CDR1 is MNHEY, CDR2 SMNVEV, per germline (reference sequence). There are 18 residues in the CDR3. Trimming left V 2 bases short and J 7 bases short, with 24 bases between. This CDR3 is CASSLKWQGERLGNTIYF. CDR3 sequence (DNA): TGTGCCAGCAGTTTAAAATGGCAGGGTGAACGACTGGGTAACACCATATATTTT.

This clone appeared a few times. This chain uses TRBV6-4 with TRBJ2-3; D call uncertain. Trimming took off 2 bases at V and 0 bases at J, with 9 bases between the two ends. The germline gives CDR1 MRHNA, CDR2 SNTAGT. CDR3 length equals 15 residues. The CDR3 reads CASSDAPGSTDTQYF. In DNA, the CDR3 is TGTGCCAGCAGTGACGCTCCCGGGAGCACAGATACGCAGTATTTT.

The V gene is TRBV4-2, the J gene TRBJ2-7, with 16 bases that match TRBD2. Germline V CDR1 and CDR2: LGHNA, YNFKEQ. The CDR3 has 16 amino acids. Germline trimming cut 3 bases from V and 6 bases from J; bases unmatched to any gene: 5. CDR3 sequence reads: CASSHYGTSGGAEQYF. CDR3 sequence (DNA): TGTGCCAGCAGCCACTACGGGACTAGCGGGGGGGCCGAGCAGTACTTC.

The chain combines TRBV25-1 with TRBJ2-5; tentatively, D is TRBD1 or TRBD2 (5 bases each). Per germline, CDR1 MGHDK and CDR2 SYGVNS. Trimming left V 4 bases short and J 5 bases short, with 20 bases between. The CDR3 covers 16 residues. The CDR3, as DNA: TGTGCCAGCAGTGCCCACGGGACCTCCAACGCCGAGACCCAGTACTTC. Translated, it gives CASSAHGTSNAETQYF.